The 5 T cell receptor beta chains reported below all come from one sample, sequenced in a study of cytomegalovirus exposure and HLA in healthy donors. The PCR had 60 Vbeta and 13 Jbeta primers. Sequencing used immunoSEQ multiplex PCR; TCRdb keeps in-frame clones, though not all of them. The table records around 140,000 clones, about four fifths of them present only once. Sequencing was performed on PBMCs. These receptors were obtained from a male donor in good health and CMV-seronegative.

This clone was detected once. The chain couples TRBV6-5 to TRBJ2-5, with 7 bases matching TRBD2. V dropped 7 bases and J dropped 5; count of bases not matched to a gene: 4. Per germline, CDR1 MNHEY and CDR2 SVGAGI. The CDR3 covers 12 residues. The chain's CDR3 is CASTSSGETQYF. The CDR3 DNA is TGTGCCAGCACAAGTAGCGGGGAGACCCAGTACTTC.

The chain couples TRBV29-1 to TRBJ2-3, with TRBD1 identical over 8 bases. Germline assignment: CDR1 SQVTM and CDR2 ANQGSEA. CDR3 length: 14 amino acids. V lost 7 bases to trimming and J lost 1 base; unmatched junction nucleotides: 7. The CDR3 sequence is CSATGTGGTDTQYF. Here the CDR3 DNA reads TGCAGCGCGACCGGGACAGGAGGCACAGATACGCAGTATTTT.

The V and J genes are TRBV9 and TRBJ1-6; D might be TRBD1 (6 bases). The germline V gene encodes CDR1 SGDLS and CDR2 YYNGEE. This CDR3 region has 13 residues. V lost 3 bases and J 10 bases, leaving 11 bases between the germline ends. The CDR3 protein is CASSAGGASPLHF. The CDR3 DNA sequence: TGTGCCAGCAGCGCCGGGGGGGCCTCACCCCTCCACTTT.

V usage is TRBV5-1 and J usage is TRBJ1-4; 8 nucleotides line up with TRBD1. The CDR3 length is 14 residues. Germline V gene sequence: CDR1 SGHRS, CDR2 YFSETQ. Trimming cost V 1 base and J 6 bases; bases outside gene matches: 2. The CDR3 loop is CASSLQGADEKLFF. The DNA of the CDR3 is TGCGCCAGCAGCTTGCAGGGGGCTGATGAAAAACTGTTTTTT.

The J gene is TRBJ2-2, the V gene TRBV7-2, with D uncertain. Germline V gene data show CDR1 as SGHTA and CDR2 as FQGNSA. With 1 base removed from V and 0 bases from J, the gap between germline ends came to 6 bases. The CDR3 runs to 15 residues. CDR3 nucleotides: TGTGCCAGCAGCTTAGGACAAACGAACACCGGGGAGCTGTTTTTT. Amino acid sequence: CASSLGQTNTGELFF.